The 8 T cell receptor beta chains presented below share a single source sample, sequenced in a study of T cell clonality in common variable immunodeficiency. General study results and limits: Reportedly, TCR beta sequences from common variable immunodeficiency showed fewer deletions and N-nucleotide insertions.

Assay used: immunoSEQ multiplex PCR; TCRdb lists only in-frame clones, some missing. The profile covers 28,000 or so clones, none occurring a single time. Their antigen targets remain unknown. Sequences were obtained from peripheral blood mononuclear cells. These receptor sequences come from a human donor with common variable immunodeficiency.

Ten or more counts support this clone. The read finishes 3 residues shy of the CDR3 end, and the germline J gene is used to complete it. The chain has TRBV7-7 and TRBJ2-7, with 8 nucleotides matching TRBD2. J gave up 5 bases and V 4 bases, and 7 bases lay outside the gene matches. This CDR3 spans 14 amino acids. Looked up from germline, CDR1 is SSHAT and CDR2 is FNYEAQ (reference sequence). The CDR3 here is CASSSGLGSHEQYF. The part of the CDR3 DNA that was read is TGTGCCAGCAGCTCGGGACTAGGTTCCCACGAG. The full variable domain, its missing parts supplied by reference TRBV7-7 and TRBJ2-7, is GAGVSQSPRYKVTKRGQDVTLRCDPISSHATLYWYQQALGQGPEFLTYFNYEAQPDKSGLPSDRFSAERPEGSISTLTIQRTEQRDSAMYRCASSSGLGSHEQYFGPGTRLTVT.

About this clone itself: From the germline J gene comes the end of the CDR3, since the read stops 3 residues before it. The chain employs TRBV19 and TRBJ2-5, with TRBD1 matching 9 bases. The length of the CDR3 is 14 residues. The germline CDR1 and CDR2 sequences are LNHDA and SQIVND (reference sequence). V shed 4 bases, J shed 4 bases, and the junction held 4 bases outside the gene matches. The CDR3 DNA, read in part, is TGTGCCAGTAGTAACAGGGGGCGCGTAGAGACC. Its protein product is CASSNRGRVET. The CDR3 in its entirety is CASSNRGRVETQYF.

This clone was seen repeatedly, ten times or more. The read ends 3 residues early relative to the CDR3; the germline J gene fills the gap. The rearrangement joins TRBV20-1 to TRBJ2-1; 8 nucleotides match TRBD1. CDR1 DFQATT and CDR2 SNEGSKA come from the germline V gene (reference sequence). The CDR3 has 15 amino acids. J was trimmed by 5 bases and V by 2 bases; bases with no gene match: 8. CDR3: CSARSLRGLDNEQFF. The covered CDR3 bases are TGCAGTGCTAGATCGCTCAGGGGGCTTGACAATGAG.

This clone turned up a few times. The CDR3 end falls 3 residues outside the read, so it is completed with the germline J gene. The chain joins TRBV7-9 to TRBJ2-5, with a possible D match to TRBD1 (6 bases). This CDR3 is 15 amino acids long. The germline V gene has CDR1 SEHNR and CDR2 FQNEAQ (reference sequence). V lost 6 bases and J lost 5, with 19 bases in between. CDR3 protein: CASRFPFQGYETQYF. CDR3 DNA, as far as it was read: TGTGCCAGCAGGTTTCCGTTTCAGGGGTACGAGACC.

This clone was found many times. With the read ending 3 residues before the CDR3 end, the germline J gene is used to fill in that end. V and J are TRBV18 and TRBJ1-6; D is unclear. The CDR3 extends over 16 amino acids. Between the trimmed V and J ends, which lost 4 bases and 8 bases, there was a span of 18 bases. The V gene's germline CDR1 is KGHSH and CDR2 LQKENI. The chain's CDR3 is CASSLQDKGFYSPLHF. CDR3 bases read: TGTGCCAGCTCACTTCAAGACAAGGGCTTTTATTCACCC.

This clone has a handful of counts. Read data end 3 residues before the CDR3 end; the end is taken from the germline J gene. Other DNA sequences in the same sample also yield this CDR3. V is TRBV7-2 and J is TRBJ2-3, with TRBD1 matching 12 bases. CDR1 is SGHTA and CDR2 is FQGNSA in the germline V gene. This CDR3 has 14 residues. V shed 6 bases and J 6 bases; nucleotides not matched to a gene: 4. The covered CDR3 bases are TGTGCCAGCAGGCGGGACAGGGGGCGGGATACG. Translated: CASRRDRGRDT. The CDR3 reads in full as CASRRDRGRDTQYF.

To note about this clone: The read halts 3 residues ahead of the CDR3 end, with the missing end drawn from the germline J gene. This chain joins TRBV5-1 and TRBJ2-7; D might be TRBD1 (6 bases). The CDR3 extends over 13 amino acids. V lost 1 base to trimming and J lost 6 bases, with 11 bases between them. Germline V gene data show CDR1 as SGHRS and CDR2 as YFSETQ. This CDR3 reads CASSLSAQGEQYF. The DNA read from the CDR3 is TGCGCCAGCAGCTTGTCGGCACAGGGCGAG. Supplemented by reference TRBV5-1 and TRBJ2-7, the full variable domain reads KAGVTQTPRYLIKTRGQQVTLSCSPISGHRSVSWYQQTPGQGLQFLFEYFSETQRNKGNFPGRFSGRQFSNSRSEMNVSTLELGDSALYLCASSLSAQGEQYFGPGTRLTVT.

This clone was seen at least ten times. The DNA ends 3 residues before the CDR3 does, and the rest of the CDR3 is filled in from the germline J gene. The chain uses TRBV5-1 and TRBJ2-3, with 7 positions matching TRBD1. There are 14 residues in the CDR3. Per germline, CDR1 SGHRS and CDR2 YFSETQ. With 4 bases clipped from V and 1 base from J, the junction kept 3 bases outside the gene matches. The CDR3 loop reads CASSPGTGTDTQYF. The DNA read from the CDR3 is TGCGCCAGCAGCCCCGGGACAGGCACAGATACG.